The present T cell receptor beta chain was sequenced within a study of cytomegalovirus exposure and HLA in healthy donors. Germline V CDR1 and CDR2: MNHNS, SASEGT. CDR3 length equals 16 residues. With regard to this clone: Its antigen is not identified. Its ends do not fully match the called genes, so a read error is possible.

The PCR ran on 60 Vbeta and 13 Jbeta primers. Profiling relied on immunoSEQ multiplex PCR, and the TCRdb table lists in-frame clones only, not all of them. The sample holds 65,000 to 75,000 clones, 65% to 75% seen once. Study-level findings and limits: The availability of immune exposure information extended only to CMV serostatus. Specificity for CMV antigens was confirmed in vitro for a few of the CMV-associated chains.

The rearrangement uses TRBV6-1 and TRBJ1-4; D is undetermined. Material for sequencing was PBMCs. This receptor was taken from a woman aged 60-75 years in good health and CMV-seropositive. The CDR3 reads CAISEAGSVGNEKLFF. CDR3 bases: TGTGCCATCAGTGAAGCCGGCAGCGTCGGAAATGAAAAACTGTTTTTT.